The rows below give T cell receptor beta chains drawn from one sample of a study of CD4 T cells in relation to SARS-CoV-2 and coronaviruses. For these TCRs, the target antigens are not known. Here immunoSEQ multiplex PCR was the method, and the copy in TCRdb shows in-frame clones only, minus some. The table has tens of thousands of clones, under 85% seen once. Source material: CD4+ T cells from PBMCs, cultured in vitro. The receptors shown here come from a human donor in good health. The CDR3 runs from the conserved cysteine through the conserved F or W. Fields, in order: D gene, J gene, V gene, clone size, CDR3 DNA, CDR3 protein. D genes are given only for firm matches. Rows give clone size only sometimes, using once, few, many, or a class for an expanded clone.

d_gene: .; j_gene: TRBJ2-7; v_gene: TRBV18; abundance: once; CDR3nt: TGTGCCAGCTCACCCCAACCCCCCACCTACGAGCAGTACTTC; CDR3aa: CASSPQPPTYEQYF
d_gene: TRBD1; j_gene: TRBJ2-1; v_gene: TRBV5-1; abundance: .; CDR3nt: TGCGCCAGCAGCCGAGAAAGGGACAGGGGCCGGTATGAGCAGTTCTTC; CDR3aa: CASSRERDRGRYEQFF
d_gene: TRBD1; j_gene: TRBJ1-1; v_gene: TRBV7-2; abundance: .; CDR3nt: TGTGCCAGCAGCTCCGATTACAGGGGTGGCACTGAAGCTTTCTTT; CDR3aa: CASSSDYRGGTEAFF
d_gene: TRBD1; j_gene: TRBJ1-2; v_gene: TRBV4-1; abundance: few; CDR3nt: TGCGCCAGCAGCCAAGACCTGACCGGGACAGGGAGTTATGGCTACACCTTC; CDR3aa: CASSQDLTGTGSYGYTF
d_gene: .; j_gene: TRBJ1-4; v_gene: TRBV28; abundance: .; CDR3nt: TGTGCCAGCAGTTCCGGAGCGGGGGGAAATGAAAAACTGTTTTTT; CDR3aa: CASSSGAGGNEKLFF
d_gene: .; j_gene: TRBJ2-3; v_gene: TRBV5-4; abundance: few; CDR3nt: TGTGCCAGCAGCTTGGCATTTTCGTTCGACCTCGTTGGCACAGATACGCAGTATTTT; CDR3aa: CASSLAFSFDLVGTDTQYF
d_gene: .; j_gene: TRBJ1-1; v_gene: TRBV5-1; abundance: .; CDR3nt: TGCGCCAGCAGCGGCTCGGCAATGAACACTGAAGCTTTCTTT; CDR3aa: CASSGSAMNTEAFF
d_gene: .; j_gene: TRBJ2-5; v_gene: TRBV5-4; abundance: .; CDR3nt: TGTGCCAGCAGCTGGCGGTGGGGGTTAGAGACCCAGTACTTC; CDR3aa: CASSWRWGLETQYF
d_gene: .; j_gene: TRBJ2-1; v_gene: TRBV4-2; abundance: .; CDR3nt: TGTGCCAGCAGCCAAGAGCAGGGGGGGCAGTTCTTC; CDR3aa: CASSQEQGGQFF
d_gene: .; j_gene: TRBJ2-3; v_gene: TRBV7-9; abundance: .; CDR3nt: TGTGCCAGCAGCCCCCGGGGCCCAGATACGCAGTATTTT; CDR3aa: CASSPRGPDTQYF
d_gene: TRBD2; j_gene: TRBJ2-2; v_gene: TRBV7-8; abundance: .; CDR3nt: TGTGCCAGCAGCCCGGGACTAGCGGGAGGGCCGAAGAAAGGCGGGGAGCTGTTTTTT; CDR3aa: CASSPGLAGGPKKGGELFF
d_gene: TRBD1; j_gene: TRBJ1-2; v_gene: TRBV24-1; abundance: once; CDR3nt: TGTGCCACCAGTACCGGGACAGACCTTCCTGCTACCTTC; CDR3aa: CATSTGTDLPATF
d_gene: .; j_gene: TRBJ2-2; v_gene: TRBV7-3; abundance: .; CDR3nt: .; CDR3aa: CASSSIRFGELFF
d_gene: .; j_gene: TRBJ2-1; v_gene: TRBV6-4; abundance: .; CDR3nt: TGTGCCAGCAGTGACTGGTTTTCGTCTAGCCCCCTTTACAATGAGCAGTTCTTC; CDR3aa: CASSDWFSSSPLYNEQFF
d_gene: .; j_gene: TRBJ1-1; v_gene: TRBV7-9; abundance: .; CDR3nt: TGTGCCAGCAGCTTCGGGGGGGATCGGACTGAAGCTTTCTTT; CDR3aa: CASSFGGDRTEAFF
d_gene: .; j_gene: TRBJ1-1; v_gene: TRBV30; abundance: few; CDR3nt: TGTGCCTGGACTTCACAGATCACTGAAGCTTTCTTT; CDR3aa: CAWTSQITEAFF
d_gene: TRBD1; j_gene: TRBJ1-3; v_gene: TRBV5-1; abundance: .; CDR3nt: TGCGCCAGCAGACCGACAGGGGGGTATGGAAACACCATATATTTT; CDR3aa: CASRPTGGYGNTIYF
d_gene: .; j_gene: TRBJ1-1; v_gene: TRBV5-1; abundance: .; CDR3nt: TGCGCCAGCAGCCTAAACCCCACGGGGGGCCACGGAGCTTTCTTT; CDR3aa: CASSLNPTGGHGAFF
d_gene: .; j_gene: TRBJ2-1; v_gene: TRBV12-5; abundance: .; CDR3nt: TGTGCTAGTGGTCCCGACGGGGTAGAGCAGTTCTTC; CDR3aa: CASGPDGVEQFF
d_gene: .; j_gene: TRBJ1-5; v_gene: TRBV2; abundance: few; CDR3nt: TGTGCCAGCAGTGGGGAGGGGTTGAGCAATCAGCCCCAGCATTTT; CDR3aa: CASSGEGLSNQPQHF
d_gene: .; j_gene: TRBJ1-2; v_gene: TRBV11-2; abundance: .; CDR3nt: TGTGCCAGCACCCCAGGCATCTACTCTAACTATGGCTACACCTTC; CDR3aa: CASTPGIYSNYGYTF
d_gene: TRBD2; j_gene: TRBJ2-1; v_gene: TRBV7-9; abundance: .; CDR3nt: TGTGCCAGCAGCTCGGGACTAACGCAGCAGTTCTTC; CDR3aa: CASSSGLTQQFF
d_gene: .; j_gene: TRBJ1-1; v_gene: TRBV5-4; abundance: few; CDR3nt: TGTGCCAGCAGCTTCGTCGCGGGGGACACTGAAGCTTTCTTT; CDR3aa: CASSFVAGDTEAFF
d_gene: .; j_gene: TRBJ1-6; v_gene: TRBV19; abundance: .; CDR3nt: TGTGCCAGTAGTAGGGGATATTCACCCCTCCACTTT; CDR3aa: CASSRGYSPLHF
d_gene: TRBD2; j_gene: TRBJ2-1; v_gene: TRBV5-1; abundance: once; CDR3nt: TGCGCCAGCAGCCTATCGAGCGGGACTCCGCCCAACAATGAGCAGTTCTTC; CDR3aa: CASSLSSGTPPNNEQFF
d_gene: .; j_gene: TRBJ1-3; v_gene: TRBV30; abundance: .; CDR3nt: TGTGCCTGGACCGGGGTGGCCGGAAACTCTGGAAACACCATATATTTT; CDR3aa: CAWTGVAGNSGNTIYF
d_gene: TRBD2; j_gene: TRBJ2-1; v_gene: TRBV2; abundance: few; CDR3nt: TGTGCCAGCAGGAGGACTAGCGGGAGGAATGAGCAGTTCTTC; CDR3aa: CASRRTSGRNEQFF
d_gene: .; j_gene: TRBJ1-4; v_gene: TRBV19; abundance: .; CDR3nt: TGTGCCAGTAGTATAGATCTTCTATTGGGGACTAGTAATGAAAAACTGTTTTTT; CDR3aa: CASSIDLLLGTSNEKLFF
d_gene: TRBD1; j_gene: TRBJ2-5; v_gene: TRBV3-1/TRBV3-2; abundance: .; CDR3nt: TGTGCCAGCAGCTCTACAGGGGGCGTCGAGACCCAGTACTTC; CDR3aa: CASSSTGGVETQYF
d_gene: TRBD1; j_gene: TRBJ1-2; v_gene: TRBV3-1/TRBV3-2; abundance: .; CDR3nt: TGTGCCAGCAGCCAAGTTGAGGGGGCGGTTTCCTACACCTTC; CDR3aa: CASSQVEGAVSYTF
d_gene: TRBD2; j_gene: TRBJ2-1; v_gene: TRBV5-4; abundance: .; CDR3nt: TGTGCCAGCAGCTTGGCGGCTAGCGGGATTGCCTATGAGCAGTTCTTC; CDR3aa: CASSLAASGIAYEQFF
d_gene: TRBD1; j_gene: TRBJ1-6; v_gene: TRBV9; abundance: .; CDR3nt: TGTGCCAGCAGCGGCTACAGGGGGACCTATAATTCACCCCTCCACTTT; CDR3aa: CASSGYRGTYNSPLHF
d_gene: TRBD2; j_gene: TRBJ2-7; v_gene: TRBV10-3; abundance: .; CDR3nt: TGTGCCATCAGTCGTCGAACTAGCGGCCAGAGCGAGCAGTACTTC; CDR3aa: CAISRRTSGQSEQYF
d_gene: .; j_gene: TRBJ1-1; v_gene: TRBV12-2; abundance: .; CDR3nt: TGTGCAAGTCGCTCCCCCCCGGGGCCGAACACTGAAGCTTTCTTT; CDR3aa: CASRSPPGPNTEAFF
d_gene: .; j_gene: TRBJ2-7; v_gene: TRBV12-3/TRBV12-4; abundance: .; CDR3nt: TGTGCCAGCAGTACGTCACCGGCAGGCGAGCAGTACTTC; CDR3aa: CASSTSPAGEQYF
d_gene: TRBD1; j_gene: TRBJ2-2; v_gene: TRBV7-2; abundance: .; CDR3nt: TGTGCCAGCAGCTCCCGGACAGGGAACACCGGGGAGCTGTTTTTT; CDR3aa: CASSSRTGNTGELFF
d_gene: .; j_gene: TRBJ1-5; v_gene: TRBV3-1/TRBV3-2; abundance: .; CDR3nt: TGTGCCAGCAGCCAAGTTTTCGGGGTTAATCAGCCCCAGCATTTT; CDR3aa: CASSQVFGVNQPQHF
d_gene: TRBD1; j_gene: TRBJ1-1; v_gene: TRBV5-4; abundance: .; CDR3nt: TGTGCCAGCAGCCGAGACAGGGAGGGTGAAGCTTTCTTT; CDR3aa: CASSRDREGEAFF
d_gene: .; j_gene: TRBJ2-2; v_gene: TRBV7-8; abundance: .; CDR3nt: TGTGCCAGCAGCTTAGTTTGGGACCCCCGAACCGGGGAGCTGTTTTTT; CDR3aa: CASSLVWDPRTGELFF
d_gene: .; j_gene: TRBJ1-1; v_gene: TRBV5-6; abundance: .; CDR3nt: TGTGCCAGCAGCTTGCCGAGGGACACTGAAGCTTTCTTT; CDR3aa: CASSLPRDTEAFF
d_gene: .; j_gene: TRBJ2-5; v_gene: TRBV24-1; abundance: .; CDR3nt: TGTGCCACCGGAGGGGGCGGAGGTCAAGAGACCCAGTACTTC; CDR3aa: CATGGGGGQETQYF
d_gene: TRBD1; j_gene: TRBJ2-2; v_gene: TRBV7-3; abundance: .; CDR3nt: TGTGCCAGCAGCCGGACAGGGGCGGGCACCGGGGAGCTGTTTTTT; CDR3aa: CASSRTGAGTGELFF
d_gene: .; j_gene: TRBJ1-5; v_gene: TRBV2; abundance: .; CDR3nt: TGTGCCAGCAGTCGGACAGCCGATCAGCCCCAGCATTTT; CDR3aa: CASSRTADQPQHF
d_gene: TRBD2; j_gene: TRBJ2-4; v_gene: TRBV19; abundance: .; CDR3nt: TGTGCCAGTAGTGGAGGACTAGCGGGAGGGCTTAAAAACATTCAGTACTTC; CDR3aa: CASSGGLAGGLKNIQYF
d_gene: .; j_gene: TRBJ1-6; v_gene: TRBV2; abundance: .; CDR3nt: TGTGCCAGCAGTGACGACGTTTCTTATAATTCACCCCTCCACTTT; CDR3aa: CASSDDVSYNSPLHF
d_gene: .; j_gene: TRBJ2-1; v_gene: TRBV5-4; abundance: .; CDR3nt: TGTGCCAGCAGCTTGTATTCCTACAATGAGCAGTTCTTC; CDR3aa: CASSLYSYNEQFF
d_gene: .; j_gene: TRBJ1-1; v_gene: TRBV5-4; abundance: .; CDR3nt: TGTGCCAGCAGCTTTCTAGGCGCTGAAGCTTTCTTT; CDR3aa: CASSFLGAEAFF
d_gene: .; j_gene: TRBJ2-1; v_gene: TRBV30; abundance: .; CDR3nt: TGTGCCTGGATGACTAGTTCCGATGAGCAGTTCTTC; CDR3aa: CAWMTSSDEQFF
d_gene: .; j_gene: TRBJ1-1; v_gene: TRBV6-5; abundance: .; CDR3nt: TGTGCCAGCAGCCCCAGGAGCCGAGAAGCTTTCTTT; CDR3aa: CASSPRSREAFF
d_gene: .; j_gene: TRBJ2-2; v_gene: TRBV10-3; abundance: .; CDR3nt: TGTGCCATCAGCGCGGGGACGAACACCGGGGAGCTGTTTTTT; CDR3aa: CAISAGTNTGELFF
d_gene: TRBD2; j_gene: TRBJ2-1; v_gene: TRBV19; abundance: .; CDR3nt: TGTGCCAGTACTCTAGCGGGAGAGTATGGGGGTGAGCAGTTCTTC; CDR3aa: CASTLAGEYGGEQFF
d_gene: TRBD2; j_gene: TRBJ2-3; v_gene: TRBV9; abundance: once; CDR3nt: TGTGCCAGCAGCGTAGCGGACGGGAGGGGAACAGATACGCAGTATTTT; CDR3aa: CASSVADGRGTDTQYF
d_gene: .; j_gene: TRBJ2-2; v_gene: TRBV19; abundance: .; CDR3nt: TGTGCCAGTAGTATAGAGACTGGCCCCGGGGAGCTGTTTTTT; CDR3aa: CASSIETGPGELFF
d_gene: .; j_gene: TRBJ2-5; v_gene: TRBV14; abundance: .; CDR3nt: TGTGCCAGCAGCCAATTCCGGCGTTTCCAGTACTTC; CDR3aa: CASSQFRRFQYF
d_gene: .; j_gene: TRBJ1-1; v_gene: TRBV6-5; abundance: .; CDR3nt: TGTGCCAGCAGTTTATCAGGGGCGAACACTGAAGCTTTCTTT; CDR3aa: CASSLSGANTEAFF